A selection of T cell receptor beta chains follows, all from one sample in a study of T cells in Graves' hyperthyroidism and ophthalmopathy. One entry per CDR3 protein results from TCRdb running MiXCR on the multiplex PCR reads. The table shows 90,000 to 120,000 distinct CDR3 sequences, with about a sixth occurring only once. Sample: blood. All receptors derive from a woman aged 45-65 years with Graves' hyperthyroidism. Both conserved end residues are part of each CDR3. A D gene is named only where the DNA matches it firmly. Clone size is given for some rows only: seen once, a few or many times, or a class if the clone is expanded.

V gene,J gene,D gene,clone size,CDR3 protein,CDR3 DNA
TRBV2,TRBJ2-2,-,many,CASRPKTGGTGELFF,TGTGCCAGCAGACCCAAGACAGGCGGCACCGGGGAGCTGTTTTTT
TRBV20-1,TRBJ1-5,TRBD1,many,CSGRQGNNQPQHF,TGCAGTGGTAGACAGGGGAACAATCAGCCCCAGCATTTT
TRBV28,TRBJ1-2,-,-,CASRRDTSNYGYTF,TGTGCCAGCAGGCGGGACACCTCTAACTATGGCTACACCTTC
TRBV28,TRBJ1-5,-,many,CASSPVSQPQHF,TGTGCCAGCAGCCCCGTGAGTCAGCCCCAGCATTTT
TRBV6-2/TRBV6-3,TRBJ2-1,TRBD2,many,CASSYREPGLGVNEQFF,TGTGCCAGCAGTTACAGGGAACCGGGACTAGGGGTCAATGAGCAGTTCTTC
TRBV18,TRBJ2-7,-,many,CASSPWTASYEQYF,TGTGCCAGCTCACCCTGGACGGCTTCCTACGAGCAGTACTTC
TRBV13,TRBJ1-6,-,-,CASSLQGSPLHF,TGTGCCAGCAGCTTACAGGGATCACCCCTCCACTTT
TRBV18,TRBJ2-1,TRBD2,many,CASSPASGSYNEQFF,TGTGCCAGCTCACCAGCTAGCGGGAGTTACAATGAGCAGTTCTTC
TRBV6-1,TRBJ1-2,-,many,CASTPPGGHGYTF,TGTGCCAGCACCCCGCCTGGGGGGCATGGCTACACCTTC
TRBV19,TRBJ1-5,TRBD1,many,CASSSLDRGALVQPQHF,TGTGCCAGTAGTTCACTGGACAGGGGAGCCTTGGTTCAGCCCCAGCATTTT
TRBV11-2,TRBJ2-3,TRBD2,-,CASSLNSGRYTDTQYF,TGTGCCAGCAGCCTCAATAGCGGGAGGTATACAGATACGCAGTATTTT
TRBV9,TRBJ2-1,TRBD2,many,CASSAYTGTSGDNEQFF,TGTGCCAGCAGCGCTTATACCGGGACTAGCGGAGACAATGAGCAGTTCTTC
TRBV30,TRBJ2-7,-,many,CAWTLGGGFSTAYEQYF,TGTGCCTGGACTCTCGGAGGGGGCTTTTCCACGGCCTACGAGCAGTACTTC
TRBV11-2,TRBJ1-1,-,many,CASSLAVQATEAFF,TGTGCCAGCAGCTTAGCGGTGCAAGCCACTGAAGCTTTCTTT
TRBV3-1,TRBJ1-5,-,many,CASSLGHPYQPQHF,TGTGCCAGCAGCCTAGGACATCCTTATCAGCCCCAGCATTTT
TRBV2,TRBJ2-2,TRBD2,many,CASSEAGLADTGELFF,TGTGCCAGCAGTGAAGCGGGACTAGCGGACACCGGGGAGCTGTTTTTT
TRBV30,TRBJ2-7,-,many,CAWSVARYYEQYF,TGTGCCTGGAGTGTAGCCCGTTACTACGAGCAGTACTTC
TRBV11-3,TRBJ2-1,-,many,CASSPAGNWGNEQFF,TGTGCCAGCAGCCCCGCGGGAAACTGGGGCAATGAGCAGTTCTTC
TRBV3-1,TRBJ2-5,-,-,CASSLSRGRRETQYF,TGTGCCAGCAGCCTCTCCAGGGGAAGGAGGGAGACCCAGTACTTC
TRBV5-1,TRBJ2-1,-,many,CASSRDRGNEQFF,TGCGCCAGCAGCCGGGATAGGGGGAATGAGCAGTTCTTC
TRBV28,TRBJ2-7,-,-,CASSFLDFAYEQYF,TGTGCCAGCAGTTTCTTGGACTTCGCCTACGAGCAGTACTTC
TRBV11-2,TRBJ2-1,TRBD2,many,CASSLEERVPGLAENNEQFF,TGTGCCAGCAGCCTCGAAGAACGTGTCCCGGGACTAGCGGAGAACAATGAGCAGTTCTTC
TRBV2,TRBJ2-3,TRBD2,-,CASNPGLAGFTDTQYF,TGTGCCAGCAACCCGGGACTAGCGGGATTCACAGATACGCAGTATTTT
TRBV18,TRBJ2-1,-,many,CASSQARNEQFF,TGTGCCAGCTCACAGGCACGCAATGAGCAGTTCTTC
TRBV11-2,TRBJ1-1,-,-,CASSPIIKGEAFF,TGTGCCAGCAGCCCCATCATCAAAGGTGAAGCTTTCTTT
TRBV6-1,TRBJ2-1,TRBD1,many,CASSLRDRGHNEQFF,TGTGCCAGCAGTCTCCGGGACAGGGGCCACAATGAGCAGTTCTTC
TRBV6-1,TRBJ1-1,TRBD1,many,CASTGTGRMNTEAFF,TGTGCCAGCACCGGGACAGGTAGAATGAACACTGAAGCTTTCTTT
TRBV11-2,TRBJ2-3,TRBD2,many,CASSSGLAGLAQYF,TGTGCCAGCAGCTCGGGACTAGCGGGACTTGCGCAGTATTTT
TRBV3-1,TRBJ2-1,-,many,CASSQDGADQFF,TGTGCCAGCAGCCAAGATGGAGCAGACCAGTTCTTC
TRBV20-1,TRBJ2-7,TRBD2,-,CSVVPGLAGVYEQYF,TGCAGTGTCGTTCCTGGACTAGCGGGAGTCTACGAGCAGTACTTC
TRBV6-1,TRBJ1-5,-,many,CASSRQWQPQHF,TGTGCCAGCAGTCGACAGTGGCAGCCCCAGCATTTT
TRBV7-9,TRBJ1-1,-,many,CASSLVRDDAFF,TGTGCCAGCAGCTTAGTGCGGGACGACGCTTTCTTT
TRBV2,TRBJ2-1,TRBD2,-,CASSEYAGVGDEQFF,TGTGCCAGCAGTGAATATGCGGGAGTTGGGGATGAGCAGTTCTTC
TRBV27,TRBJ2-1,-,many,CASSPSKGADRNEQFF,TGTGCCAGCAGCCCCTCTAAAGGGGCGGACCGCAATGAGCAGTTCTTC
TRBV5-1,TRBJ2-1,TRBD2,many,CASATSDPAYNEQFF,TGCGCCAGCGCTACTAGCGACCCTGCCTACAATGAGCAGTTCTTC
TRBV30,TRBJ1-2,-,many,CAWSVHPGNGYTF,TGTGCCTGGAGTGTACACCCGGGGAATGGCTACACCTTC
TRBV20-1,TRBJ2-5,-,many,CSASGDQETQYF,TGCAGTGCTAGTGGGGATCAAGAGACCCAGTACTTC
TRBV6-2/TRBV6-3,TRBJ2-2,-,-,CASSYTGVAAGELFF,TGTGCCAGCAGTTACACGGGAGTCGCGGCCGGGGAGCTGTTTTTT
TRBV6-5,TRBJ1-4,-,many,CASSYGASSRATNEKLFF,TGTGCCAGCAGTTACGGGGCCTCATCCCGGGCAACTAATGAAAAACTGTTTTTT
TRBV5-1,TRBJ1-2,-,many,CASSQEGHYGYTF,TGCGCCAGCAGCCAAGAGGGCCACTATGGCTACACCTTC
TRBV10-3,TRBJ2-7,-,-,CAIGLSTATYEQYF,TGTGCCATCGGACTGAGTACAGCAACCTACGAGCAGTACTTC
TRBV2,TRBJ2-5,-,-,CASSEALGQETQYF,TGTGCCAGCAGTGAAGCGTTGGGGCAAGAGACCCAGTACTTC
TRBV7-9,TRBJ2-7,TRBD1,many,CASSTGQGGSYEQYF,TGTGCCAGCAGCACGGGACAGGGAGGATCCTACGAGCAGTACTTC
TRBV29-1,TRBJ1-4,-,-,CSVANRLNEKLFF,TGCAGCGTGGCGAACAGGCTTAATGAAAAACTGTTTTTT
TRBV7-9,TRBJ1-1,TRBD1,many,CASTRTGMNTEAFF,TGTGCCAGCACCAGGACAGGGATGAACACTGAAGCTTTCTTT
TRBV27,TRBJ2-5,-,-,CASSLYEGGETQYF,TGTGCCAGCAGTTTATATGAGGGAGGAGAGACCCAGTACTTC
TRBV28,TRBJ1-4,-,many,CASSLKGEKLFF,TGTGCCAGCAGTTTGAAGGGTGAAAAACTGTTTTTT
TRBV12-3/TRBV12-4,TRBJ2-1,TRBD1,many,CASRHTGGSLNEQFF,TGTGCCAGCAGACATACAGGGGGCAGTTTGAATGAGCAGTTCTTC
TRBV28,TRBJ2-1,TRBD2,many,CASSPTGVAGGANEQFF,TGTGCCAGCAGTCCGACCGGGGTGGCGGGAGGTGCTAATGAGCAGTTCTTC